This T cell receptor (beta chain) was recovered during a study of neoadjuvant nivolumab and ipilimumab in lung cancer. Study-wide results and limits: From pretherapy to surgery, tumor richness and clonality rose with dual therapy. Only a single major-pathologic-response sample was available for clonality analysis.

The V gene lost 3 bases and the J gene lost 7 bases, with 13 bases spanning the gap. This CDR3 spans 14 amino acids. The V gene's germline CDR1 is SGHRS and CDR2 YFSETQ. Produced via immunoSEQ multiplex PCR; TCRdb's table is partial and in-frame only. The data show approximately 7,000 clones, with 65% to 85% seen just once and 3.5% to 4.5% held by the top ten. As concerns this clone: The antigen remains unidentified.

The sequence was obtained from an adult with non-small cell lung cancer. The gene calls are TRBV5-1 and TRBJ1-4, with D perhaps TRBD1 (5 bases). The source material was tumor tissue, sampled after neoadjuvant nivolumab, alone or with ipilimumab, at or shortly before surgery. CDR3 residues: CASSWGVESEKLFF. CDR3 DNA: TGCGCCAGCAGCTGGGGGGTCGAGAGTGAAAAACTGTTTTTT.